A selection of T cell receptor beta chains follows, all from one sample in a study of sequential checkpoint blockade in melanoma. Measured with immunoSEQ multiplex PCR; TCRdb has only the in-frame clones, and not every one. The sample contains 20,000 to 25,000 clones, around 27% of which appear only once. Specimen: tumor tissue (inferred from file names), collected from a patient given nivolumab and ipilimumab in sequence. The receptors were gathered from a human donor with melanoma. CDR3s include the opening cysteine and the closing phenylalanine or tryptophan. Fields, in order: J gene, V gene, clone size, D gene, CDR3 protein, CDR3 DNA. The D gene is left open where the match is weak. Clone size, where shown, is once, few, many, or a class for clones that have expanded.

TRBJ2-7	TRBV9	-	-	CASSSLYGEQYF	TGTGCCAGCAGCTCTCTATACGGGGAGCAGTACTTC
TRBJ2-3	TRBV18	few	-	CASSPRKDTQYF	TGTGCCAGCTCACCTAGAAAAGATACGCAGTATTTT
TRBJ1-2	TRBV29-1	-	-	CSGGDALSGYTF	TGCAGCGGGGGGGACGCCTTGAGTGGCTACACCTTC
TRBJ1-4	TRBV6-8	few	-	CASSAQGPGKLFF	TGTGCCAGCAGCGCACAGGGACCGGGAAAACTGTTTTTT
TRBJ2-5	TRBV10-3	-	-	CAISEGPLNEETQYF	TGTGCCATCAGTGAGGGTCCTCTAAACGAGGAGACCCAGTACTTC
TRBJ2-1	TRBV7-7	few	TRBD2	CASSFSAGGPRNEQFF	TGTGCTAGCAGCTTTTCAGCGGGAGGGCCACGGAATGAGCAGTTCTTC
TRBJ2-7	TRBV4-1	-	-	CASSHQGSFDEQYF	TGCGCCAGCAGCCACCAGGGGTCGTTCGACGAGCAGTACTTC
TRBJ2-3	TRBV6-8	few	TRBD2	CASSYSELAADTQYF	TGTGCCAGCAGTTACTCGGAGCTAGCGGCAGATACGCAGTATTTT
TRBJ1-5	TRBV28	-	-	CASRPFGNQPQHF	TGTGCCAGCAGACCCTTCGGCAATCAGCCCCAGCATTTT
TRBJ2-7	TRBV9	-	-	CASSPGMGPPYEQYF	TGTGCCAGCAGCCCCGGGATGGGCCCTCCCTACGAGCAGTACTTC
TRBJ1-1	TRBV18	few	-	CASSPQGNTEAFF	TGTGCCAGCTCACCACAGGGGAACACTGAAGCTTTCTTT
TRBJ2-2	TRBV6-8	-	-	CATWTDANTGELFF	TGTGCCACTTGGACAGACGCGAACACCGGGGAGCTGTTTTTT
TRBJ2-7	TRBV10-3	-	TRBD1	CAISEFGTGNYEQYF	TGTGCCATCAGTGAGTTTGGGACAGGGAATTACGAGCAGTACTTC
TRBJ2-3	TRBV28	few	TRBD2	CASSERTSGITDTQYF	TGTGCCAGCAGTGAACGGACTAGCGGGATCACAGATACGCAGTATTTT
TRBJ1-4	TRBV28	few	TRBD1	CASSSGTGGTNEKLFF	TGTGCCAGCAGTTCCGGGACAGGGGGAACTAATGAAAAACTGTTTTTT
TRBJ2-3	TRBV5-1	-	TRBD1	CASSLGQDTDTQYF	TGCGCCAGCAGCTTAGGACAGGACACAGATACGCAGTATTTT
TRBJ1-5	TRBV28	few	-	CASTTSSGGNQPQHF	TGTGCCAGCACTACTTCCAGCGGGGGCAATCAGCCCCAGCATTTT
TRBJ1-1	TRBV10-3	many	-	CAISESGVNTEAFF	TGTGCCATCAGTGAGTCGGGGGTGAACACTGAAGCTTTCTTT
TRBJ1-5	TRBV4-1	few	-	CASSQDLPGTGGQPQHF	TGCGCCAGCAGCCAAGATCTCCCGGGGACCGGGGGTCAGCCCCAGCATTTT
TRBJ2-5	TRBV6-8	-	TRBD2	CASTQQGGRETQYF	TGTGCCAGCACCCAGCAGGGAGGGAGAGAGACCCAGTACTTC
TRBJ2-7	TRBV23-1	-	TRBD1	CASSAGTGGYEQYF	TGCGCCAGCAGTGCCGGGACAGGGGGCTACGAGCAGTACTTC
TRBJ2-7	TRBV1	-	-	CASQVGGYYEQYF	TGCGCCAGCCAAGTAGGAGGATACTACGAGCAGTACTTC
TRBJ2-3	TRBV7-6	few	TRBD2	CASSLGTSGPGDTQYF	TGTGCCAGCAGCTTAGGGACTAGCGGGCCGGGAGATACGCAGTATTTT
TRBJ2-3	TRBV11-3	-	-	CASTTGTRTDTQYF	TGTGCCAGCACCACCGGGACTCGCACAGATACGCAGTATTTT